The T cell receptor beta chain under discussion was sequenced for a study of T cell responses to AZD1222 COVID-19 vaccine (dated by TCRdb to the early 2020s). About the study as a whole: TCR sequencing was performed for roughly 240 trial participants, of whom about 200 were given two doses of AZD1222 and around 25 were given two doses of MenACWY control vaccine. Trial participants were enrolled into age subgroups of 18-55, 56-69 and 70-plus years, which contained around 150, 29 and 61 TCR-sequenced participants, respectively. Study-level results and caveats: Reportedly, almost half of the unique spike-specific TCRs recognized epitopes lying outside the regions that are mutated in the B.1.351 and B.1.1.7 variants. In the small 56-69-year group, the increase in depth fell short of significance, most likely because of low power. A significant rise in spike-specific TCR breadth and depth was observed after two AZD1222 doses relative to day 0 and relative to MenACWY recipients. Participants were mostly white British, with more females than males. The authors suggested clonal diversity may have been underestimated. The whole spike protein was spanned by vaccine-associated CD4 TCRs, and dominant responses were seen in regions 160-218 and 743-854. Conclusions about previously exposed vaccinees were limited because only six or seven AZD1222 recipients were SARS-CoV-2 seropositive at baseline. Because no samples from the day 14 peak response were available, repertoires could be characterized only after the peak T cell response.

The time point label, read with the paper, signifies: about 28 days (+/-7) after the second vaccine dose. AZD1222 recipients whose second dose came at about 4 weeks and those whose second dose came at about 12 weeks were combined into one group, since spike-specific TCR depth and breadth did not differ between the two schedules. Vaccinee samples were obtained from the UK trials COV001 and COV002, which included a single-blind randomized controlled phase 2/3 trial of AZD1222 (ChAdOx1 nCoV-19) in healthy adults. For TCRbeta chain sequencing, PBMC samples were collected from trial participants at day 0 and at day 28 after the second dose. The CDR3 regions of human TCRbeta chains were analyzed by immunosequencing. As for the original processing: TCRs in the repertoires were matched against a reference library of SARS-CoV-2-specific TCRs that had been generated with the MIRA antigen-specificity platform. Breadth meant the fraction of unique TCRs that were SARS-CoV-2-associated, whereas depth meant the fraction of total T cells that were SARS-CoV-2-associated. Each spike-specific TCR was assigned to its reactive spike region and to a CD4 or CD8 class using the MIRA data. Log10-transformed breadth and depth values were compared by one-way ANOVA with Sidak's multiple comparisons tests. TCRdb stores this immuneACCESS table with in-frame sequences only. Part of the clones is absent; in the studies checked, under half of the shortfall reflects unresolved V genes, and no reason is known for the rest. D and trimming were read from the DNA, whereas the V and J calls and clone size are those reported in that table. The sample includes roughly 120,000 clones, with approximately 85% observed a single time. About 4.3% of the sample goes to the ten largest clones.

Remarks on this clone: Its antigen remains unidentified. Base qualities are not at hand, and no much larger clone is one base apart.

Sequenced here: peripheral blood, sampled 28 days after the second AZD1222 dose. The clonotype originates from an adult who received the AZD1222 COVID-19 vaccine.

This receptor carries the CDR3 CASSQDEKLFF. In nucleotide form, the sequence is TGTGCCAGCTCACAGGATGAAAAACTGTTTTTT. This chain is built from TRBV18 and TRBJ1-4, with the D segment identity uncertain. The trim is 4 bases for V and 6 bases for J, with a gap of 3 bases between the germline ends. There are 11 amino acids in the CDR3, from cysteine to phenylalanine inclusive. Only CDR3 DNA remains: 33 bases, in frame from the first base. The germline V gene yields KGHSH for CDR1 and LQKENI for CDR2.